This note documents a single T cell receptor beta chain sequence. The sample belongs to a study of PD-L1 blockade in urothelial cancer. The protocol was immunoSEQ multiplex PCR, while the TCRdb copy is restricted to in-frame clones and leaves out a portion. The sample lists about 43,000 clones; roughly 80% were seen once. Specified time point: peripheral blood 6 weeks after treatment start. Looked up from germline, CDR1 is MDHEN and CDR2 is SYDVKM. The CDR3 loop spans 12 amino acids. V lost 5 bases, J lost 3 bases, and 8 bases lay in between. The specimen comprised PBMCs, sampled around atezolizumab (anti-PD-L1) treatment. This sequence joins TRBV28 and TRBJ2-7; D ambiguous. This TCR derives from a man in his fifties or sixties with urothelial cancer. The CDR3 reads CASSLKYYEQYF. CDR3 coding DNA: TGTGCCAGCAGTCTTAAATACTACGAGCAGTACTTC.